This T cell receptor beta chain appears in the sequencing data of a study of CD8 T cells in ankylosing spondylitis. Findings and limits, study-wide: A motif in TCR beta, a set of about 8 highly homologous variants, appeared characteristic of ankylosing spondylitis blood. Disease-associated clones were CD8+ and fairly uncommon in peripheral blood.

Generation of TCR beta libraries employed quantitative 5'-RACE incorporating molecular barcodes. Via MiXCR, TCRdb re-called the 5' RACE reads, giving one row per CDR3 protein. The sample lists fewer than 80,000 distinct CDR3 sequences, over 4% occurring once. This clonotype was picked up many times. Its antigen is not identified. Germline V gene lookup returns CDR1 SGHKS and CDR2 YYEKEE (reference sequence). There are 13 residues in the CDR3. V shed 0 bases and J shed 9 bases, with 13 bases lying between them. The source of this sequence is a male donor with ankylosing spondylitis or in good health (not recorded which). V is TRBV5-5 and J is TRBJ2-7; D is perhaps TRBD1 (6 bases). Sequencing used blood, either unsorted or a sorted T cell fraction (not recorded which). CDR3 sequence (DNA): TGTGCCAGCAGCTTGGGGGCCCAGGGGTGGCAGTACTTC. Its protein product is CASSLGAQGWQYF.